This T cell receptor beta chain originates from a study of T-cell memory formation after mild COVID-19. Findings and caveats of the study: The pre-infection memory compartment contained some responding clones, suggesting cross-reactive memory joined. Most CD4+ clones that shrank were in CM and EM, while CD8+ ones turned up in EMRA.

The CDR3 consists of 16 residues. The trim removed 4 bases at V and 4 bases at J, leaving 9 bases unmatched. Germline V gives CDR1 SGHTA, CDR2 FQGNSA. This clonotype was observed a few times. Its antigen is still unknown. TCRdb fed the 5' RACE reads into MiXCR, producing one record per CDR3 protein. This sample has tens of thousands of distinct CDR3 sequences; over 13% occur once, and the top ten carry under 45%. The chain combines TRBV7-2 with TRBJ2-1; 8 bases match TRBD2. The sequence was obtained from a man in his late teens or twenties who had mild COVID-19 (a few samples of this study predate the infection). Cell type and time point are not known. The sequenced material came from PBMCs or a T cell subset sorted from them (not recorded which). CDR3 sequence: CASSYPGTSGYNEQFF. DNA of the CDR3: TGTGCCAGCAGCTACCCCGGGACTAGTGGATACAATGAGCAGTTCTTC.